Listed below are T cell receptor beta chains from one sample, sequenced in a study of shared clonotypes between healthy human individuals. The repertoire was sequenced with immunoSEQ multiplex PCR; TCRdb's copy has only in-frame clones and lacks some. The sample has 2 million to 2.5 million clones, less than 95% seen once. The sequencing input was naive CD4+ T cells from PBMCs. The receptors derive from a young man in good health. Some clones in this sample may be carry-over from other donors' samples. Each CDR3 is given with its conserved first and last residue. The order of the fields is CDR3 protein, CDR3 DNA, V gene, D gene, J gene, clone size. D genes are given only for firm matches. Clone size is not always given. Where it is, it says once, few, many or a class for expanded clones.

CASSQGTVSNYGYTF | TGCGCCAGCAGCCAAGGGACAGTCTCTAACTATGGCTACACCTTC | TRBV4-1 | NA | TRBJ1-2 | NA
CASSWGVLSGANVLTF | TGCGCCAGCAGCTGGGGGGTTCTTTCCGGGGCCAACGTCCTGACTTTC | TRBV5-1 | NA | TRBJ2-6 | NA
CASSYRRGGSYTEAFF | TGTGCCAGCAGTTACCGGCGGGGGGGGTCATACACTGAAGCTTTCTTT | TRBV6-5 | NA | TRBJ1-1 | NA
CAISDSWTVNYGYTF | TGTGCCATCAGTGACTCATGGACAGTTAACTATGGCTACACCTTC | TRBV10-3 | NA | TRBJ1-2 | NA
CASSRDRNTEAFF | TGTGCCAGCAGTCGGGACAGAAACACTGAAGCTTTCTTT | TRBV4-2 | TRBD1 | TRBJ1-1 | NA
CASSWTGGSGNTIYF | TGTGCCAGCAGCTGGACAGGAGGCTCTGGAAACACCATATATTTT | TRBV5-8 | TRBD1 | TRBJ1-3 | NA
CSVEKQGAVQFF | TGCAGCGTTGAGAAACAGGGGGCTGTGCAGTTCTTC | TRBV29-1 | TRBD1 | TRBJ2-1 | NA
CASSIAASGAYNEQFF | TGTGCCAGTAGTATAGCGGCTAGCGGAGCCTACAATGAGCAGTTCTTC | TRBV19 | TRBD2 | TRBJ2-1 | NA
CASSQLAGSSYEQYF | TGCGCCAGCAGCCAACTAGCGGGGAGCTCCTACGAGCAGTACTTC | TRBV4-1 | TRBD2 | TRBJ2-7 | NA
CASSLRGPGFAGELFF | TGCGCCAGCAGCTTGCGGGGACCAGGGTTCGCCGGGGAGCTGTTTTTT | TRBV5-1 | NA | TRBJ2-2 | NA
CASSALWGYEQYF | TGTGCCAGCAGCGCTCTTTGGGGTTACGAGCAGTACTTC | TRBV2 | NA | TRBJ2-7 | NA
CASSPRQPDYGNTIYF | TGTGCCAGCAGTCCAAGACAACCGGACTATGGAAACACCATATATTTT | TRBV2 | NA | TRBJ1-3 | NA
CASRRGDDNSPLHF | TGTGCCAGCCGCCGTGGTGATGACAATTCACCCCTCCACTTT | TRBV7-9 | NA | TRBJ1-6 | NA
CASSEEGSRRFF | TGTGCCAGCAGTGAAGAGGGGTCCAGGCGGTTCTTC | TRBV6-1 | NA | TRBJ2-1 | once
CASSDETGGAYEQYF | TGTGCCAGCAGTGACGAGACAGGGGGGGCCTACGAGCAGTACTTC | TRBV6-1 | TRBD1 | TRBJ2-7 | NA